This T cell receptor beta chain was captured in a study of blood T cell repertoires in COVID-19. Turning to the study itself: Sites in the United States, Italy and Spain provided acute and convalescent COVID-19 samples. T cells, B-cell-depleted T cells, or PBMCs supplied cDNA or gDNA.

TCRdb keeps only in-frame clones here, not all; method: immunoSEQ multiplex PCR. The sample yields approximately 360,000 clones, approximately 88% seen once. Deletions cut 1 base from V and 6 bases from J, with 10 bases between. This CDR3 is 13 amino acids long. Germline V gives CDR1 SGHRS, CDR2 YFSETQ. Those enrolled, adults aged roughly 18 to 89 years, came from about two dozen US areas. Which cohort a participant joined came from the clinical history participants gave. This TCR was recovered from a woman younger than 45 with acute COVID-19. This chain connects TRBV5-1 to TRBJ1-1, with a weak D call TRBD1 (6 bases). Input material: PBMCs or T cells enriched from blood (not recorded which). CDR3 sequence (DNA): TGCGCCAGCAGCTTGACAGGGATGGCTGAAGCTTTCTTT. This encodes CASSLTGMAEAFF.